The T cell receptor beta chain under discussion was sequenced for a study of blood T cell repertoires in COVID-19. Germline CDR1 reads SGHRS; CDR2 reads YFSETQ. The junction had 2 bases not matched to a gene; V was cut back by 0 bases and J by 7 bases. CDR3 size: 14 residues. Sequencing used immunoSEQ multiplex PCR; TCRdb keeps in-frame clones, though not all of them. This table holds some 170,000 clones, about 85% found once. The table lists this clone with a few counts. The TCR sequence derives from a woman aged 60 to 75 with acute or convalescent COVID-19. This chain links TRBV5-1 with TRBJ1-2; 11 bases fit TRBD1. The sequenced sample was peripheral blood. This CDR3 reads CASSLVGTGGGYTF. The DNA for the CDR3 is TGCGCCAGCAGCTTGGTCGGGACAGGGGGTGGCTACACCTTC.